The 12 T cell receptor beta chains reported below all come from one sample, sequenced in a study of OX40 agonist ivuxolimab in advanced cancers. TCRdb's copy holds only in-frame clones and misses some; the assay was immunoSEQ multiplex PCR. The sample contains roughly 100,000 clones, over 75% of which appear only once. This specimen was CD4+ or CD8+ T cells sorted from blood, taken in a trial of the OX40 agonist ivuxolimab. Receptor source: an adult with an advanced solid tumor such as melanoma, head and neck, liver or kidney cancer.

The CDR3 is CASSQGGVPDTQYF. The CDR3 coding sequence is TGTGCCAGCAGCCAAGGGGGGGTTCCAGATACGCAGTATTTT. The chain couples TRBV28 to TRBJ2-3; possibly TRBD2 for D (7 bases). The length of the CDR3 is 14 residues. Germline CDR1 is MDHEN and CDR2 is SYDVKM. Trimming cost V 6 bases and J 4 bases, with 14 bases left between them. The full variable domain, in which reference TRBV28 and TRBJ2-3 provide the parts outside the CDR3, is DVKVTQSSRYLVKRTGEKVFLECVQDMDHENMFWYRQDPGLGLRLIYFSYDVKMKEKGDIPEGYSVSREKKERFSLILESASTNQTSMYLCASSQGGVPDTQYFGPGTRLTVL.

This chain uses TRBV5-4 with TRBJ2-1, with TRBD2 matching over 11 bases. The CDR3 has 15 amino acids. The germline gives CDR1 SGHNT, CDR2 YYREEE (reference sequence). The ends lost 6 bases at V and 6 bases at J; junction bases unmatched: 8. The CDR3 loop is CASNPGTSGFNEQFF. The DNA for the CDR3 is TGTGCCAGCAACCCCGGGACTAGCGGATTCAATGAGCAGTTCTTC.

This clone appeared a few times. This CDR3 reads CASSPGLAPYNEQFF. CDR3 bases: TGTGCCAGCAGTCCTGGACTAGCTCCCTACAATGAGCAGTTCTTC. V usage is TRBV28 and J usage is TRBJ2-1, with 8 bases fitting TRBD2. The ends lost 5 bases at V and 2 bases at J; junction bases unmatched: 5. CDR1 MDHEN and CDR2 SYDVKM come from the germline V gene. The CDR3 length is 15 residues.

This chain uses TRBV5-6 with TRBJ2-7; 7 nucleotides align to TRBD2. Germline CDR1 is SGHDT and CDR2 is YYEEEE. The CDR3 totals 18 residues. J gave up 0 bases and V 2 bases, and 14 bases lay outside the gene matches. CDR3 protein: CASSFLMTSSGRSYEQYF. Written as DNA, the CDR3 is TGTGCCAGCAGCTTCCTTATGACGTCTAGCGGACGCTCCTACGAGCAGTACTTC.

This chain uses TRBV11-2 with TRBJ2-2; D perhaps matches TRBD2 (6 bases). The CDR3 is made up of 14 amino acids. Trimming cost V 1 base and J 9 bases, with 12 bases left between them. Per the germline V gene, CDR1 is SGHAT and CDR2 is FQNNGV. The CDR3 loop is CASSLAGVSRELFF. CDR3 DNA sequence: TGTGCCAGCAGCTTAGCGGGAGTCTCTAGGGAGCTGTTTTTT. Looking up the rest from reference TRBV11-2 and TRBJ2-2 gives the full variable domain: EAGVAQSPRYKIIEKRQSVAFWCNPISGHATLYWYQQILGQGPKLLIQFQNNGVVDDSQLPKDRFSAERLKGVDSTLKIQPAKLEDSAVYLCASSLAGVSRELFFGEGSRLTVL.

V and J are TRBV5-1 and TRBJ2-1; D may be TRBD1 or TRBD2 (5 bases each). The germline V gene encodes CDR1 SGHRS and CDR2 YFSETQ. This CDR3 is 13 amino acids long. Trimming took off 4 bases at V and 5 bases at J, with 10 bases between the two ends. CDR3 nucleotides: TGCGCCAGCAGCGTAGGGACGGACAATGAGCAGTTCTTC. This codes for CASSVGTDNEQFF.

This chain joins TRBV30 and TRBJ2-3; maybe TRBD2 (5 bases). V lost 1 base and J 0 bases, leaving 8 bases between the germline ends. Germline V gives CDR1 GTSNPN, CDR2 SVGIG (reference sequence). The CDR3 has 14 residues. CDR3: CAWSADLSTDTQYF. The CDR3 DNA follows: TGTGCCTGGAGTGCGGACTTAAGCACAGATACGCAGTATTTT.

This clone was seen once. The chain has TRBV7-9 and TRBJ2-7; D is unclear. Germline CDR1 reads SEHNR; CDR2 reads FQNEAQ (reference sequence). The V and J ends lost 3 bases and 1 base respectively, with 7 bases between them. This CDR3 contains 13 residues. The CDR3 reads CASSLGLSYEQYF. The CDR3 DNA reads TGTGCCAGCAGCTTGGGGTTGTCCTACGAGCAGTACTTC.

CDR3 coding DNA: TGTGCCAGCAGCTTAAGCCGATCCTACGAGCAGTACTTC. This sequence encodes CASSLSRSYEQYF. The rearrangement links TRBV11-3 to TRBJ2-7; no firm D call. V lost 2 bases and J 1 base, leaving 6 bases between the germline ends. Per the germline V gene, CDR1 is SGHNT and CDR2 is YENEEA. The CDR3 spans 13 residues.

V and J are TRBV7-6 and TRBJ1-2, with D perhaps matching TRBD1 (5 bases). The CDR3 length is 16 residues. V lost 5 bases and J 6 bases, leaving 22 bases between the germline ends. In germline, CDR1 is SGHVS, CDR2 FNYEAQ. CDR3 bases: TGTGCCAGCAGCCCTAATTTGGGGGGACGGGGCCATGGCTACACCTTC. Translating it yields CASSPNLGGRGHGYTF.

This clone occurred once. The V and J genes are TRBV11-2 and TRBJ2-7; 9 nucleotides align to TRBD2. Germline V lookup: CDR1 SGHAT, CDR2 FQNNGV. The CDR3 totals 15 residues. Losses at the gene ends were 2 bases for V and 2 bases for J; bases not matched to a gene: 4. The CDR3 DNA reads TGTGCCAGCAGCTTATTTGCGGGAGGGACCTACGAGCAGTACTTC. This codes for CASSLFAGGTYEQYF.

The V call is TRBV27, the J call TRBJ2-4, with 8 bases fitting TRBD2. Unmatched junction bases numbered 12, after V lost 2 bases and J lost 9 bases. Germline loops: CDR1 MNHEY, CDR2 SMNVEV (reference sequence). CDR3 length: 16 amino acids. CDR3 DNA sequence: TGTGCCAGCAGTTTAGGGACCGGGAGGGCCAGCGGCATTCAGTACTTC. Amino acids: CASSLGTGRASGIQYF.